Following are 2 T cell receptor beta chains from one sample sequenced in a study of blood T cell repertoires in COVID-19. The protocol was immunoSEQ multiplex PCR, while the TCRdb copy is restricted to in-frame clones and leaves out a portion. The data contain around 110,000 clones, 71% of them seen just once; the ten biggest clones take up 0.9%. The sequenced sample was peripheral blood. The receptors were gathered from a human donor with acute or convalescent COVID-19. The donor label of this sample is uncertain.

The genes are TRBV6-5 and TRBJ2-7; 10 bases agree with TRBD2. The CDR3 is 14 amino acids. Germline V gene data show CDR1 as MNHEY and CDR2 as SVGAGI. The V and J ends lost 6 bases and 5 bases, in that order; junction bases with no gene match: 7. Here the CDR3 reads CASRDSGGSNEQYF. For the CDR3, the DNA is TGTGCCAGCAGAGATAGCGGGGGGTCTAACGAGCAGTACTTC.

This clone occurred once. This chain uses TRBV5-1 with TRBJ1-4; TRBD1 matches 8 bases. Germline CDR1 is SGHRS and CDR2 is YFSETQ. V lost 2 bases, J lost 3 bases, and 3 bases stayed unmatched. The CDR3 sequence is 15 residues long. The DNA for the CDR3 is TGCGCCAGCAGCTTCTTGACAGGGGCTAATGAAAAACTGTTTTTT. This sequence encodes CASSFLTGANEKLFF.